This is a list of T cell receptor beta chains from one sample in a study of response to subunit inactivated influenza vaccine. A single record per CDR3 protein comes from TCRdb applying MiXCR to the RT-PCR reads. The sample holds about half a million distinct CDR3 sequences, about 7.6% seen once. The source material was PBMCs from blood, sampled less than 30 months after vaccination. The receptor source for this set is a man between 50 and 75 years old who received an inactivated influenza vaccine. Both conserved end residues are part of each CDR3. The D gene is left open where the match is weak. Size is omitted from some rows. Given values are once, few, many or a class for expanded clones.

j_call	d_call	v_call	cdr3_length	clone_size	cdr3_nt	cdr3_aa
TRBJ1-1	TRBD1	TRBV5-1	16	many	TGCGCCAGCAGCTTGGTAAACAGGGGGTTGAACACTGAAGCTTTCTTT	CASSLVNRGLNTEAFF
TRBJ2-3	-	TRBV10-3	12	-	TGTGCCACCAGGACAGTCACAGATACGCAGTATTTT	CATRTVTDTQYF
TRBJ2-4	-	TRBV3-1	18	-	TGTGCCAGCAGCCAAGATCCAGACAGCTTAGTAGCCAAAAACATTCAGTACTTC	CASSQDPDSLVAKNIQYF
TRBJ2-3	-	TRBV29-1	16	many	TGCAGCGTAGTCACCTGGGACACCACTAGCACAGATACGCAGTATTTT	CSVVTWDTTSTDTQYF
TRBJ1-2	-	TRBV29-1	12	few	TGCAGCGCCCGAGGGAGTAGCGATGGCTACACCTTC	CSARGSSDGYTF
TRBJ2-1	-	TRBV7-2	11	many	TGTGCCAGCAGCTTTAACTCACAGCAGTTCTTC	CASSFNSQQFF
TRBJ1-1	-	TRBV7-9	14	few	TGTGCCAGCAGTACCGGGCCAGTAAACACTGAAGCTTTCTTT	CASSTGPVNTEAFF
TRBJ1-1	-	TRBV7-9	12	-	TGTGCCGGGAGCTCTGCGAACACTGAAGCTTTCTTT	CAGSSANTEAFF
TRBJ1-4	-	TRBV5-1	15	few	TGCGCCAGCAGCTTGGGACCGAGCGATAATGAAAAACTGTTTTTT	CASSLGPSDNEKLFF
TRBJ2-2	-	TRBV6-1	14	-	TGTGCCAGCGAAGGGACAACGTTCACCGGGGAGCTGTTTTTT	CASEGTTFTGELFF
TRBJ2-7	-	TRBV6-6	13	many	TGTGCCAGCACTGTATGGGCAGGGGATGAGCAGTACTTC	CASTVWAGDEQYF
TRBJ2-3	TRBD2	TRBV20-1	14	many	TGCAGTGCCAAACCTAGCGGTGCGTTGCATACGCAGTATTTT	CSAKPSGALHTQYF
TRBJ2-5	TRBD2	TRBV3-1	15	-	TGTGCCAGCACCCTGGGACTAGCGGGTACTATGACCCAGTACTTC	CASTLGLAGTMTQYF
TRBJ2-3	TRBD2	TRBV20-1	14	many	TGCAGTGCTAGGGCTAGCGGGGCCACAGATACGCAGTATTTT	CSARASGATDTQYF
TRBJ2-7	-	TRBV5-6	11	many	TGTGCCAGCAGCTTGGCCAGGGAGCAGTACTTC	CASSLAREQYF
TRBJ2-5	-	TRBV5-1	15	-	TGCGCCAGCAGCTTGGATTTCCCCGGCTACGAGACCCAGTACTTC	CASSLDFPGYETQYF
TRBJ1-2	-	TRBV12-5	13	-	TGTGCTAGTGGTTTCAGGGAAGGTCATGGCTACACCTTC	CASGFREGHGYTF
TRBJ2-3	TRBD2	TRBV12-3/TRBV12-4	14	many	TGTGCCAGCAGCCCCACTAGCGGGAGAAGTACGCAGTATTTT	CASSPTSGRSTQYF
TRBJ2-3	-	TRBV2	18	few	TGTGCCAGCAGTGCGCCGCCGACTAGATTGGGCGGCGCAGATACGCAGTATTTT	CASSAPPTRLGGADTQYF
TRBJ1-2	-	TRBV29-1	15	-	TGCAGCGTTGAACCCTTGACAGTCAACTATGGCGGCTACACCTTC	CSVEPLTVNYGGYTF
TRBJ1-5	-	TRBV4-2	16	-	TGTGCCAGCAGCCCCGGGGGGCCATATAGCAATCAGCCCCAGCATTTT	CASSPGGPYSNQPQHF
TRBJ2-3	-	TRBV6-1	13	-	TGTGCCAGCAGGATTTGGGGCACAGATACGCAGTATTTT	CASRIWGTDTQYF
TRBJ2-1	-	TRBV11-2	14	few	TGTGCCAGCAGCTCCCTCAGATGGCCAAATGAGCAGTTCTTC	CASSSLRWPNEQFF
TRBJ1-5	TRBD1	TRBV28	15	-	TGTGCCAGCGACCGGACAGGGGGCGCTAGGCAGCCCCAGCATTTT	CASDRTGGARQPQHF
TRBJ2-2	-	TRBV12-3/TRBV12-4	12	few	TGTGCCAGCAGCTATGCCCCCGGGGAGCTGTTTTTT	CASSYAPGELFF
TRBJ2-7	-	TRBV20-1	14	-	TGCAGTGCCAGAACCGGGGGGCGAAACTACGAGCAGTACTTC	CSARTGGRNYEQYF
TRBJ2-2	TRBD2	TRBV12-3/TRBV12-4	18	many	TGTGCCAGCAGTTTTAGGCAGCGGGGGGGCTGGGGCGCCGGGGAGCTGTTTTTT	CASSFRQRGGWGAGELFF
TRBJ2-3	TRBD1	TRBV5-1	15	-	TGCGCCAGCAGCTTGTCGGGACAGAGGAATCAGCCCCAGTATTTT	CASSLSGQRNQPQYF
TRBJ1-1	TRBD1	TRBV10-3	16	many	TGTGCCATCAGTGAGTCTGGGGGACAGATGAACACTGAAGCTTTCTTT	CAISESGGQMNTEAFF
TRBJ2-3	-	TRBV5-6	15	many	TGTGCCAGCAGCGGAGGTCGCGGGAGCACAGATACGCAGTATTTT	CASSGGRGSTDTQYF
TRBJ1-5	-	TRBV4-3	15	-	TGCGCCAGCAGTGGGGGGATAGGGGTTAATCAGCCCCAGCATTTT	CASSGGIGVNQPQHF
TRBJ1-2	TRBD1	TRBV6-2/TRBV6-3	13	-	TGTGCCAGCAGTCCGTGGACAGGGAATGGCTACACCTTC	CASSPWTGNGYTF
TRBJ1-4	TRBD1	TRBV9	16	many	TGTGCCAGCAGCGCCACACAGGGACAGGCCAATGAAAAACTGTTTTTT	CASSATQGQANEKLFF
TRBJ2-3	TRBD2	TRBV5-1	16	few	TGCGCCAGCAGCGCCGAGGCGGGGGGCCGTCCTGGTACGCAGTATTTT	CASSAEAGGRPGTQYF
TRBJ1-6	TRBD1	TRBV6-5	15	-	TGTGCCAGCAGTTCCCTCGACAGGGGGAATTCACCCCTCCACTTT	CASSSLDRGNSPLHF
TRBJ1-1	-	TRBV19	13	few	TGTGCCAGTAGTATAGGTGTTGGAGGAGAAGCTTTCTTT	CASSIGVGGEAFF
TRBJ2-7	-	TRBV10-3	11	few	TGTGCCACCGTCGGACAATACGAGCAGTACTTC	CATVGQYEQYF
TRBJ2-2	-	TRBV12-3/TRBV12-4	15	few	TGTGCCAGCAGTTTAGCCTTCAGGGTCCCCGGGGAGCTGTTTTTT	CASSLAFRVPGELFF
TRBJ2-1	-	TRBV6-2/TRBV6-3	12	-	TGTGCCAGCAGTGCCCGACAGAGGGTTCGGTTCTTC	CASSARQRVRFF
TRBJ2-6	-	TRBV5-1	15	many	TGCGCCAGCAGCAATAAGACCTCTGGGGCCAACGTCCTGACTTTC	CASSNKTSGANVLTF
TRBJ1-6	TRBD1	TRBV4-2	16	few	TGTGCCAGCAGCCAAACCCTCGGGACAGCAAATTCACCCCTCCACTTT	CASSQTLGTANSPLHF
TRBJ2-2	TRBD2	TRBV6-2/TRBV6-3	18	many	TGTGCCAGCAGTTCCGCCGGGAGCGGGAGAGCACCTACCGGGGAGCTGTTTTTT	CASSSAGSGRAPTGELFF
TRBJ2-3	-	TRBV20-1	12	-	TGCAGTGCTCGAAGTCGGTCTGATACGCAGTATTTT	CSARSRSDTQYF
TRBJ1-5	-	TRBV5-5	16	many	TGTGCCAGCAGCCCGTTAGGTGGTGATAGCAATCAGCCCCAGCATTTT	CASSPLGGDSNQPQHF
TRBJ1-2	TRBD1	TRBV4-1	13	-	TGCGCCAGCAGCCAGGACAGGGTAGCTGGCTACACCTTC	CASSQDRVAGYTF
TRBJ2-3	TRBD1	TRBV5-1	15	many	TGCGCCAGCAGCTTGGCCGGGACAGTAACAGATACGCAGTATTTT	CASSLAGTVTDTQYF
TRBJ2-6	TRBD1	TRBV10-3	18	-	TGTGCCATCAGTGAGCCGGGACAGGGGGCATCTGGGGCCAACGTCCTGACTTTC	CAISEPGQGASGANVLTF
TRBJ2-5	-	TRBV10-3	14	-	TGTGCCATCAGTGCGCGGGACAGCCAAGAGACCCAGTACTTC	CAISARDSQETQYF
TRBJ2-1	TRBD2	TRBV20-1	14	-	TGCAGTGCTAGAGACCCCAGAGCGGGAGTTGAGCAGTTCTTC	CSARDPRAGVEQFF
TRBJ1-1	TRBD1	TRBV14	14	few	TGTGCCAGCAGCAAAACCGGGACAGCATGGAGGGCTTTCTTT	CASSKTGTAWRAFF
TRBJ2-2	-	TRBV25-1	14	few	TGTGCCAGCAGTGAATTTACGGACACCGGGGAGCTGTTTTTT	CASSEFTDTGELFF
TRBJ2-5	TRBD2	TRBV6-5	15	-	TGTGCCAGCAGTTCCGCTAGCGGCTCTCGGTGGACCCAGTACTTC	CASSSASGSRWTQYF
TRBJ1-4	-	TRBV6-5	17	many	TGTGCCAGCAGTTACTCGAAGGTCCCAGGGACTAATGAAAAACTGTTTTTT	CASSYSKVPGTNEKLFF
TRBJ2-5	-	TRBV2	15	many	TGTGCCAGCAGTGATAGACTGGGAGGCGGGGAGACCCAGTACTTC	CASSDRLGGGETQYF
TRBJ2-5	-	TRBV5-1	14	-	TGCGCCAGCAGCCAAGGGACAAATCAAGAGACCCAGTACTTC	CASSQGTNQETQYF
TRBJ2-1	-	TRBV24-1	11	many	TGTGCCACAGGTCTTTACAATGAGCAGTTCTTC	CATGLYNEQFF
TRBJ2-3	-	TRBV5-1	15	few	TGCGCCAGTTCTACTGGGGGGTCTAGCACAGATACGCAGTATTTT	CASSTGGSSTDTQYF
TRBJ2-7	-	TRBV4-1	16	-	TGCGCCAGCAGCCGAGTATTGGGGGGCTCCTCCTACGAGCAGTACTTC	CASSRVLGGSSYEQYF
TRBJ2-3	-	TRBV4-1	15	many	TGCGCCAGCAGCCAAGATCTGCCGGCGGGAGATACGCAGTATTTT	CASSQDLPAGDTQYF